These 10 T cell receptor beta chains were sequenced from one sample in a study of human T cells and chemical hapten exposure. TCRdb reanalysed the RACE reads using MiXCR and keeps one entry per CDR3 protein. The sample yields 95,000 to 150,000 distinct CDR3 sequences, approximately 13% seen once. Time point meaning: pre-sensitization, week 0. Treatment denoted: therapeutic diphenylcyclopropenone sensitization with weekly scalp DPC. Source: whole blood, taken in connection with sensitization to the hapten diphenylcyclopropenone (DPC). These receptor sequences come from a woman aged 18-29 years with alopecia areata. Some clones in this sample may be carry-over from other donors' samples.

The chain links TRBV20-1 to TRBJ1-2, with D possibly TRBD1 on 6 matching bases. This CDR3 has 16 residues. Per the germline V gene, CDR1 is DFQATT and CDR2 is SNEGSKA (reference sequence). Trimming left V 2 bases short and J 1 base short, with 17 bases between. DNA for the CDR3: TGCAGTGCTAGACCAACGAGTAACAGGGATAACTATGGCTACACCTTC. This sequence encodes CSARPTSNRDNYGYTF.

This chain uses TRBV7-2 with TRBJ2-3; 10 positions agree with TRBD2. V shed 4 bases, J shed 8 bases, and the junction held 12 bases outside the gene matches. The CDR3 consists of 16 residues. Germline V gene data show CDR1 as SGHTA and CDR2 as FQGNSA. This CDR3 reads CASSSGLAAGGGTQYF. The CDR3 DNA sequence: TGTGCCAGCAGCTCCGGACTAGCGGCGGGTGGAGGTACGCAGTATTTT.

This clonotype was picked up a small number of times. The rearrangement links TRBV29-1 to TRBJ2-5, with 7 bases aligning to TRBD1. CDR3 length: 14 residues. Trimming took 6 bases from V and 5 from J; bases not matched to a gene: 12. The V gene's germline CDR1 is SQVTM and CDR2 ANQGSEA. Here the CDR3 reads CSVQRQGLAETQYF. CDR3 coding DNA: TGCAGCGTCCAAAGACAGGGCTTGGCGGAGACCCAGTACTTC.

This clonotype was detected many times. This chain joins TRBV11-2 and TRBJ1-6; D uncertain. Germline V gene lookup returns CDR1 SGHAT and CDR2 FQNNGV. The length of the CDR3 is 15 residues. V lost 4 bases and J lost 6, with 13 bases in between. CDR3 loop: CASSSSTRINSPLHF. CDR3 coding DNA: TGTGCCAGCAGCTCCTCGACGCGGATTAATTCACCCCTCCACTTT. Full variable domain (outside the CDR3, taken from reference TRBV11-2 and TRBJ1-6): EAGVAQSPRYKIIEKRQSVAFWCNPISGHATLYWYQQILGQGPKLLIQFQNNGVVDDSQLPKDRFSAERLKGVDSTLKIQPAKLEDSAVYLCASSSSTRINSPLHFGNGTRLTVT.

This chain uses TRBV7-6 with TRBJ2-3, with 10 positions matching TRBD2. V dropped 6 bases and J dropped 3; count of bases not matched to a gene: 12. The germline V gene encodes CDR1 SGHVS and CDR2 FNYEAQ. The CDR3 has 17 residues. The DNA for the CDR3 is TGTGCCAGCAGTTCACGCAATAGCGGGGGGAGTACAGATACGCAGTATTTT. Amino acid sequence: CASSSRNSGGSTDTQYF. The entire variable domain, with the rest obtained from reference TRBV7-6 and TRBJ2-3, is as follows: GAGVSQSPRYKVTKRGQDVALRCDPISGHVSLYWYRQALGQGPEFLTYFNYEAQQDKSGLPNDRFSAERPEGSISTLTIQRTEQRDSAMYRCASSSRNSGGSTDTQYFGPGTRLTVL.

For the CDR3, the DNA is TGTGCCAGTACCCTCGACTGGGGGCGAGGCTACACCTTC. Encoded protein: CASTLDWGRGYTF. J is TRBJ1-2 and V is TRBV19; TRBD1 might be the D (6 bases). Germline assignment: CDR1 LNHDA and CDR2 SQIVND (reference sequence). The CDR3 covers 13 residues. V shed 7 bases and J shed 8 bases, with 17 bases lying between them.

The J gene is TRBJ2-7, the V gene TRBV10-3, with D maybe TRBD1 (5 bases). The CDR3 is 13 amino acids. Germline CDR1 is ENHRY and CDR2 is SYGVKD. V was trimmed by 4 bases and J by 1 base, leaving 8 bases between them. CDR3 nucleotides: TGTGCCATCAGTGGTGACAGATCCTACGAGCAGTACTTC. This translates into CAISGDRSYEQYF.

This clonotype was counted at least ten times. The CDR3 nucleotides read TGCAGCGCCTACCGCACAGATACGCAGTATTTT. Its protein product is CSAYRTDTQYF. The V call is TRBV29-1, the J call TRBJ2-3; D is unresolved. The V end lost 7 bases, the J end lost 1 base, and 6 bases lay between the germline ends. Looked up from germline, CDR1 is SQVTM and CDR2 is ANQGSEA. The CDR3 totals 11 residues.

This clonotype was detected ten times or more. J is TRBJ2-7 and V is TRBV7-9; D might be TRBD1 or TRBD2, each matching 7 bases. Trimming left V 5 bases short and J 3 bases short, with 17 bases between. CDR1 and CDR2 from the germline V gene are SEHNR and FQNEAQ (reference sequence). The CDR3 consists of 15 residues. The CDR3 spells CASSTGASGDYEQYF. The CDR3 DNA reads TGTGCCAGCAGCACAGGGGCTAGCGGAGACTACGAGCAGTACTTC.

This clonotype was seen more than once but under ten times. This chain joins TRBV7-2 and TRBJ2-6, with a weak D call TRBD2 (7 bases). The CDR3 sequence is 17 residues long. Looked up from germline, CDR1 is SGHTA and CDR2 is FQGNSA. The germline V and J ends were trimmed by 2 bases and 2 bases, with 13 bases remaining between them. The CDR3 here is CASSLLQGLPGANVLTF. The CDR3 coding sequence is TGTGCCAGCAGCTTACTACAGGGACTACCTGGGGCCAACGTCCTGACTTTC.